This T cell receptor (beta chain) was retrieved from a study of human T cells and chemical hapten exposure. Study context: There were per-sample TCR yield variations, arising mainly from small pooled library volume differences. Study-wide results and limits: The number of TCRs above 1 in 1000 frequency did not change after DPC sensitization.

V was pared by 8 bases and J by 0 bases, with 14 bases between. The CDR3 is 13 residues long. Germline CDR1 GTSNPN, CDR2 SVGIG (reference sequence). Time point here: healthy volunteer bleed at 6 weeks. Total RNA extraction was carried out from unfractionated whole blood. In the library, unique molecular identifiers were attached to individual cDNA molecules. TCRdb re-derived calls from the RACE reads in MiXCR, one entry per CDR3 protein. The repertoire holds about 79,000 distinct CDR3 sequences, with over 8.5% as singletons. To note about this clonotype: Its cognate antigen is unknown.

The chain combines TRBV30 with TRBJ2-7; possible D gene TRBD1, 5 bases. The origin of this receptor is a male donor in good health. Some clones in this sample may be carry-over from other donors' samples. Sequencing was carried out using whole blood. Here the CDR3 reads CAADSSRSYEQYF. DNA of the CDR3: TGTGCCGCCGACAGCTCCCGCTCCTACGAGCAGTACTTC.